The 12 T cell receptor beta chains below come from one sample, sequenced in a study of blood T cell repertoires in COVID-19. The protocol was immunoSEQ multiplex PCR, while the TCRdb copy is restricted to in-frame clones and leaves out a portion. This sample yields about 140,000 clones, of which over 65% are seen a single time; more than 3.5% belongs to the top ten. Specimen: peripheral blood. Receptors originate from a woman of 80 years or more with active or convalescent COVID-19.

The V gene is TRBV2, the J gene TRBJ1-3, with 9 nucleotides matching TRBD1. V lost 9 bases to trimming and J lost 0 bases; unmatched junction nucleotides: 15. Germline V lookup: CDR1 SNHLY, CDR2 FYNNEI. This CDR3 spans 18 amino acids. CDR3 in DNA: TGTGCCAGTACGGGACAGGGATCTTCTAAAACCTCTGGAAACACCATATATTTT. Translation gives CASTGQGSSKTSGNTIYF.

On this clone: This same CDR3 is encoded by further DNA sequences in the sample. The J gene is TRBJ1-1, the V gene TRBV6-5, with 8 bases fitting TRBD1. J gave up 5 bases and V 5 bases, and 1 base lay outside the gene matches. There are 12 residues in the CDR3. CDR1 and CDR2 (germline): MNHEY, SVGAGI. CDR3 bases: TGTGCCAGCAGTAACAGGGGGACTGAAGCTTTCTTT. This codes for CASSNRGTEAFF.

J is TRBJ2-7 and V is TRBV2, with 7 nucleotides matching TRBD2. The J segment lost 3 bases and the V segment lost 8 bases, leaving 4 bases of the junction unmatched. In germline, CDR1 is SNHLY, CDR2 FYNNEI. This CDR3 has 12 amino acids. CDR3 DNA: TGTGCCAGCGGGGAGGGCTTCTACGAGCAGTACTTC. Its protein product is CASGEGFYEQYF. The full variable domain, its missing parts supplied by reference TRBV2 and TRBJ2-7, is EPEVTQTPSHQVTQMGQEVILRCVPISNHLYFYWYRQILGQKVEFLVSFYNNEISEKSEIFDDQFSVERPDGSNFTLKIRSTKLEDSAMYFCASGEGFYEQYFGPGTRLTVT.

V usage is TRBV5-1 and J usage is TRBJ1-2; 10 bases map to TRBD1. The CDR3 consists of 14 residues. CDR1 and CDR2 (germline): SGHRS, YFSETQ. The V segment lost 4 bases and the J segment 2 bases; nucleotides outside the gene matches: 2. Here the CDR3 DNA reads TGCGCCAGCAGCGAGACAGGGGGCAACTATGGCTACACCTTC. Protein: CASSETGGNYGYTF. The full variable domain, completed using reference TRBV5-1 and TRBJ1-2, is KAGVTQTPRYLIKTRGQQVTLSCSPISGHRSVSWYQQTPGQGLQFLFEYFSETQRNKGNFPGRFSGRQFSNSRSEMNVSTLELGDSALYLCASSETGGNYGYTFGSGTRLTVV.

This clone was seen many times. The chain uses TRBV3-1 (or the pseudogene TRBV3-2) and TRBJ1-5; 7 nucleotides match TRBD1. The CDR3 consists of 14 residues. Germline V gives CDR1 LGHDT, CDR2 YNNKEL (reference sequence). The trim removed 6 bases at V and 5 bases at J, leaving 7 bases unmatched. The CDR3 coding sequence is TGTGCCAGCAGTCGTACAGGGGTGTATCAGCCCCAGCATTTT. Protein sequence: CASSRTGVYQPQHF.

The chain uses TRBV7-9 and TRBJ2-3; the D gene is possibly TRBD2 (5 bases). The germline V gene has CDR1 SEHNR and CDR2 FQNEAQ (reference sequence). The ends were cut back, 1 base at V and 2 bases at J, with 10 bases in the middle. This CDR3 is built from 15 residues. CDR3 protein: CASSLDPGYTDTQYF. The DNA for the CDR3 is TGTGCCAGCAGCTTAGATCCGGGGTACACAGATACGCAGTATTTT.

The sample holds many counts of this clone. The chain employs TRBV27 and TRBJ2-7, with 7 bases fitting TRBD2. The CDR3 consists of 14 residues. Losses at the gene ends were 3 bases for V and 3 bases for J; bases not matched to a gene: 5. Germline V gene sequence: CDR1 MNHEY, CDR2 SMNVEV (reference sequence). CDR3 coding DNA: TGTGCCAGCAGTTTTTTCGGGGGGAACTACGAGCAGTACTTC. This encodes CASSFFGGNYEQYF.

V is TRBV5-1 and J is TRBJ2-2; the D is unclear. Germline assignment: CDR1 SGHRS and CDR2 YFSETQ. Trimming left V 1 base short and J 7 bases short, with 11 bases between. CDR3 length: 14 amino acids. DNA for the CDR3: TGCGCCAGCAGCTTGCTAAGCGTGGGCGGGGAGCTGTTTTTT. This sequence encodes CASSLLSVGGELFF.

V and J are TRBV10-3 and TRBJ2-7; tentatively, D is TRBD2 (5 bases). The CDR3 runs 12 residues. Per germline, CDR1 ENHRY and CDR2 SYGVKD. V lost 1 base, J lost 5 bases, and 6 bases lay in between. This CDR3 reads CAISEFGDEQYF. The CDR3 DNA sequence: TGTGCCATCAGTGAGTTCGGGGACGAGCAGTACTTC.

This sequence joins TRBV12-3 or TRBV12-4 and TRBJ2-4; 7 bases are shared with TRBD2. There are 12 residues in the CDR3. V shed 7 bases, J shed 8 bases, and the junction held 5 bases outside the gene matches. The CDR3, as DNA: TGTGCCAGCACAGTTAGCGGGTACATTCAGTACTTC. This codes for CASTVSGYIQYF.

The CDR3 sequence: CASSKTSGGAFGELFF. The DNA of the CDR3 is TGTGCCAGCAGTAAGACTAGCGGGGGGGCATTCGGGGAGCTGTTTTTT. The rearrangement joins TRBV28 to TRBJ2-2; 14 bases line up with TRBD2. V gave up 5 bases and J gave up 7 bases; unmatched junction bases: 6. This CDR3 comprises 16 residues. Germline CDR1 reads MDHEN; CDR2 reads SYDVKM.

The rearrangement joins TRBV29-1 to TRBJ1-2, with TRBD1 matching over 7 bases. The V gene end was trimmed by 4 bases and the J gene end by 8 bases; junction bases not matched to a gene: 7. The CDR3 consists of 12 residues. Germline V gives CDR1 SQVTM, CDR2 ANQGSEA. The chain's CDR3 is CSVAFGTEGYTF. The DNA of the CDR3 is TGCAGCGTTGCATTCGGGACAGAAGGCTACACCTTC.